This is a list of T cell receptor beta chains from one sample in a study of prognosis after radiotherapy for stage I lung cancer. Via MiXCR, TCRdb re-called the multiplex PCR reads, giving one row per CDR3 protein. The table includes fewer than 40,000 distinct CDR3 sequences, 32% detected once. The source material was PBMCs, sampled before or after stereotactic body radiation therapy (not recorded which). The receptors originated from a donor at least 50 years old with non-small cell lung cancer. The CDR3 runs from the conserved cysteine through the conserved F or W. A D gene is named only where the DNA matches it firmly. Where a row states a size, it is once, few, many or the class of an expanded clone; other rows omit it.

D | J | length | size | V | DNA | CDR3
- | TRBJ2-3 | 14 | many | TRBV20-1 | TGCAGTGCGCGAGGGGAAGAGTTTCAAGATACGCAGTATTTT | CSARGEEFQDTQYF
- | TRBJ1-6 | 17 | - | TRBV6-5 | TGTGCCAGCAGTTACTCGTCTGCGAAGCCGTATAATTCACCCCTCCACTTT | CASSYSSAKPYNSPLHF
- | TRBJ1-6 | 17 | many | TRBV20-1 | TGCAGTGCTAGAGAAAGGGAGAGTGGGGGAGGGCGGGCACCCCTCCACTTT | CSARERESGGGRAPLHF
- | TRBJ2-1 | 13 | many | TRBV10-2 | TGCGCCAGCATCGATCCCGGGGACAATGAGCAGTTCTTC | CASIDPGDNEQFF
- | TRBJ2-7 | 13 | - | TRBV6-4 | TGTGCCAGCAGTGAACTAACTAGGACTACTCAGTATTTC | CASSELTRTTQYF
- | TRBJ1-1 | 13 | many | TRBV6-2/TRBV6-3 | TGTGCCAGCAGTTACAGGGGGAACACTGAAGCTTTCTTT | CASSYRGNTEAFF
- | TRBJ1-6 | 15 | many | TRBV30 | TGTGCCTGGAGTTCGACCAGGGGTGGAAACTCACCCCTCCACTTT | CAWSSTRGGNSPLHF
TRBD2 | TRBJ2-1 | 15 | many | TRBV30 | TGTGCCTGGAGCTGGCGGAGCGGGGGGATGAATGAGCAGTTCTTC | CAWSWRSGGMNEQFF
- | TRBJ1-3 | 16 | - | TRBV6-1 | TGTGCCAGCAGATCCCCGGTGAGCAGCTCTGGAAACACCATATATTTT | CASRSPVSSSGNTIYF
TRBD2 | TRBJ2-5 | 18 | many | TRBV6-1 | TGTGCCAGCAGATTTGGACTAGCGGGGGGGTCCTCCTGGGAGACCCAGTACTTC | CASRFGLAGGSSWETQYF
- | TRBJ1-6 | 15 | many | TRBV19 | TGTGCCAGTAGTCCGCTCCGACCCGGTAGCTCACCCCTCCACTTT | CASSPLRPGSSPLHF
TRBD2 | TRBJ2-3 | 15 | - | TRBV5-4 | TGTGCCAGCAGTCGAGAACGGGGGGTCACAGATACGCAGTATTTT | CASSRERGVTDTQYF
- | TRBJ2-3 | 15 | many | TRBV5-1 | TGCGCCAGCACCCGTGATGGGGTCGGCACAGATACGCAGTATTTT | CASTRDGVGTDTQYF
- | TRBJ1-1 | 14 | many | TRBV5-1 | TGCGCCAGCAGCCCGACAGGCATGAACACTGAAGCTTTCTTT | CASSPTGMNTEAFF